This T cell receptor (beta chain) was sequenced for a study of CD4 T cell repertoires in COVID-19. Method: immunoSEQ multiplex PCR; TCRdb's copy keeps in-frame clones and lacks some. The sample contains approximately 75,000 clones, about 83% of which appear only once. V dropped 7 bases and J dropped 4 bases, with 11 bases sitting between them. The germline V gene has CDR1 SQVTM and CDR2 ANQGSEA. CDR3 size: 12 residues. This chain uses TRBV29-1 with TRBJ2-1, with D maybe TRBD2 (6 bases). The sequence was collected from a human donor who had COVID-19. Source: CD4+ T cells from peripheral blood, taken after recovery from COVID-19. The DNA for the CDR3 is TGCAGCGGACGGGACTTTTACAATGAGCAGTTCTTC. Protein product: CSGRDFYNEQFF.